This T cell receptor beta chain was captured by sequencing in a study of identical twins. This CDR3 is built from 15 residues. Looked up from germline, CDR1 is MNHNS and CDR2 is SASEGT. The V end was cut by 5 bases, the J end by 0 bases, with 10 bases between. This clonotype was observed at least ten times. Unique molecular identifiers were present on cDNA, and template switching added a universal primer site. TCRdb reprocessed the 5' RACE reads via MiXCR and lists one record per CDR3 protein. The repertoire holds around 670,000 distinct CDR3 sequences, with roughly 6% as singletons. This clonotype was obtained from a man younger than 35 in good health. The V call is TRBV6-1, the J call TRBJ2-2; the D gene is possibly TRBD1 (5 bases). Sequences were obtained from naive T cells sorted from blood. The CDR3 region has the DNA TGTGCCAGCAGTCCAACAGGCGCGAACACCGGGGAGCTGTTTTTT. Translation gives CASSPTGANTGELFF.